The 23 T cell receptor beta chains below come from one sample, sequenced in a study of T cell repertoires in cytomegalovirus infection. TCRdb redid the calling of the reads with MiXCR, one entry per CDR3 protein. The sample consists of about 230,000 distinct CDR3 sequences, 6% to 8% of them appearing once. The sample consisted of PBMCs. The source of these receptors is a human donor in good health (CMV status not recorded). Some clones in this sample may be carry-over from other donors' samples.

This clonotype has at least ten counts. The chain employs TRBV9 and TRBJ2-1; D gene ambiguous. Germline CDR1 SGDLS, CDR2 YYNGEE. Trimming left V 3 bases short and J 3 bases short, with 10 bases between. CDR3 size: 14 residues. CDR3 in DNA: TGTGCCAGCAGCGCCCTCCCTGGCTACAATGAGCAGTTCTTC. Its protein is CASSALPGYNEQFF. Full variable domain (missing parts from reference TRBV9 and TRBJ2-1): DSGVTQTPKHLITATGQRVTLRCSPRSGDLSVYWYQQSLDQGLQFLIQYYNGEERAKGNILERFSAQQFPDLHSELNLSSLELGDSALYFCASSALPGYNEQFFGPGTRLTVL.

This clonotype turned up a few times. The chain couples TRBV20-1 to TRBJ2-3; 12 bases line up with TRBD2. From germline, CDR1 is DFQATT and CDR2 SNEGSKA (reference sequence). This CDR3 region has 14 residues. J was trimmed by 2 bases and V by 6 bases; bases with no gene match: 3. The CDR3 nucleotides read TGCAGTGCGCGGACTAGCGGGGTCACAGATACGCAGTATTTT. It codes for CSARTSGVTDTQYF.

In its sample, this clonotype was seen many times. The V and J genes are TRBV7-2 and TRBJ1-5, with D unresolved. V lost 1 base, J lost 8 bases, and 9 bases lay in between. This CDR3 spans 13 amino acids. Per the germline V gene, CDR1 is SGHTA and CDR2 is FQGNSA. This CDR3 is CASSLGGLKPQHF. The CDR3 DNA follows: TGTGCCAGCAGCTTAGGCGGATTGAAGCCCCAGCATTTT.

Ten or more counts support this clonotype. This rearrangement joins TRBV7-9 to TRBJ2-5; D might be TRBD2 (6 bases). Trimming pared 5 bases from V and 1 base from J, leaving 17 bases between. CDR1 is SEHNR, CDR2 FQNEAQ, per germline (reference sequence). The CDR3 has 16 amino acids. The CDR3 reads CASSHGGAGRQETQYF. CDR3 DNA sequence: TGTGCCAGCAGCCACGGCGGGGCGGGCCGCCAAGAGACCCAGTACTTC.

This clonotype was seen repeatedly, ten times or more. The V gene is TRBV20-1, the J gene TRBJ1-5; 12 bases are shared with TRBD1. Unmatched junction bases numbered 6, after V lost 1 base and J lost 8 bases. CDR1 is DFQATT and CDR2 is SNEGSKA in the germline V gene (reference sequence). This CDR3 contains 15 residues. CDR3 nucleotides: TGCAGTGCTAGAGCCGGGACAGGGGGCTCGAAGCCCCAGCATTTT. Encoded protein: CSARAGTGGSKPQHF.

In this sample, this clonotype turned up many times. The rearrangement links TRBV6-2 or TRBV6-3 to TRBJ2-1; 14 bases line up with TRBD2. Trimming at V came to 4 bases and at J to 2 bases, leaving 4 bases not matched to a gene. The germline CDR1 and CDR2 sequences are MNHEY and SVGEGT. This CDR3 spans 17 amino acids. In DNA form, the CDR3 reads TGTGCCAGCAGTTCTCGGACTAGCGGGGGGCCCTACAATGAGCAGTTCTTC. Protein sequence: CASSSRTSGGPYNEQFF.

Many counts were recorded for this clonotype. The chain joins TRBV7-2 to TRBJ1-2; D is uncertain. Germline lookup yields CDR1 SGHTA and CDR2 FQGNSA. V was cut by 1 base and J by 4 bases, with 7 bases left in between. The CDR3 spans 13 residues. The CDR3 is CASSLEGIYGYTF. CDR3 nucleotide sequence: TGTGCCAGCAGCTTAGAGGGCATCTATGGCTACACCTTC.

On this clonotype itself: A much larger clone differs by one base, so this may be a read error. The chain carries TRBV11-3 and TRBJ2-3; 8 bases agree with TRBD2. The CDR3 length is 14 residues. CDR1 is SGHNT, CDR2 YENEEA, per germline. CDR3 bases: TGTGCCAGCAGCCCGGGACTAGTAACAGATACGCAGAATTTT. The encoded protein is CASSPGLVTDTQNF.

The rearrangement joins TRBV11-2 to TRBJ2-5; D is undetermined. Between the trimmed V and J ends, which lost 3 bases and 5 bases, there was a span of 13 bases. The CDR3 runs 14 residues. The V gene's germline CDR1 is SGHAT and CDR2 FQNNGV. The CDR3 DNA follows: TGTGCCAGCAGCTTGACGGTCGCGTTGGAGACCCAGTACTTC. This codes for CASSLTVALETQYF.

This chain links TRBV7-2 with TRBJ1-6; no definite D call. The CDR3 covers 16 residues. V was clipped by 3 bases and J by 19 bases, with 28 bases between them. Germline V lookup: CDR1 SGHTA, CDR2 FQGNSA. CDR3 bases: TGTGCCAGCAGCTTGGGCAGCATTACCACAAATTCACCCCCTCACTTT. Translation gives CASSLGSITTNSPPHF.

The table lists this clonotype with many counts. V usage is TRBV19 and J usage is TRBJ2-5, with D possibly TRBD2 on 6 matching bases. Trimming removed 5 bases from V and 1 base from J, with 11 bases in between. Germline V gene data show CDR1 as LNHDA and CDR2 as SQIVND (reference sequence). The CDR3 covers 14 residues. DNA of the CDR3: TGTGCCAGTAGTTGGGGGACTGTCCAAGAGACCCAGTACTTC. Its protein is CASSWGTVQETQYF.

There are many counts of this clonotype. The chain is built from TRBV12-3 or TRBV12-4 and TRBJ2-7; D unresolved. The CDR3 spans 12 residues. Trimming took off 4 bases at V and 0 bases at J, with 4 bases between the two ends. CDR3 protein: CASSWVSYEQYF. CDR3 in DNA: TGTGCCAGCAGTTGGGTCTCCTACGAGCAGTACTTC.

This clonotype appeared many times. The rearrangement links TRBV7-2 to TRBJ2-6; D may be TRBD2 (6 bases). The CDR3 is 17 residues long. The germline V gene encodes CDR1 SGHTA and CDR2 FQGNSA. V lost 3 bases, J lost 3 bases, and 15 bases lay in between. This CDR3 reads CASSLDRYGSGANVLTF. CDR3 sequence (DNA): TGTGCCAGCAGCTTGGACCGCTACGGGAGTGGGGCCAACGTCCTGACTTTC. Full variable domain (outside the CDR3, taken from reference TRBV7-2 and TRBJ2-6): GAGVSQSPSNKVTEKGKDVELRCDPISGHTALYWYRQSLGQGLEFLIYFQGNSAPDKSGLPSDRFSAERTGGSVSTLTIQRTQQEDSAVYLCASSLDRYGSGANVLTFGAGSRLTVL.

The table lists this clonotype with many counts. The CDR3 DNA reads as TGTGCCAGCAGACCCGATACCGGGACAAGCTCTGGAAACACCATATATTTT. This translates into CASRPDTGTSSGNTIYF. The chain recombines TRBV5-5 with TRBJ1-3; weak D call: TRBD1 (6 bases). Germline V gene sequence: CDR1 SGHKS, CDR2 YYEKEE (reference sequence). V dropped 5 bases and J dropped 0 bases, with 18 bases sitting between them. The CDR3 runs to 17 residues.

Notes on this clonotype: This may arise from a read error, as a much more abundant clone is one base away. The rearrangement links TRBV29-1 to TRBJ1-2; D ambiguous. V was trimmed by 2 bases and J by 8 bases, leaving 18 bases between them. In germline, CDR1 is SQVTM, CDR2 ANQGSEA. CDR3 length: 14 residues. The CDR3 spells CSVESSPPYEGYTF. The CDR3 DNA reads as TGCAGCGTTGAATCCTCGCCGCCCTATGAAGGCTACACCTTC. Complete variable domain (other parts from reference TRBV29-1 and TRBJ1-2): SAVISQKPSRDICQRGTSLTIQCQVDSQVTMMFWYRQQPGQSLTLIATANQGSEATYESGFVIDKFPISRPNLTFSTLTVSNMSPEDSSIYLCSVESSPPYEGYTFGSGTRLTVV.

This rearrangement joins TRBV2 to TRBJ1-6, with TRBD1 identical over 10 bases. The length of the CDR3 is 16 residues. The V gene's germline CDR1 is SNHLY and CDR2 FYNNEI. The V segment lost 0 bases and the J segment 9 bases; nucleotides outside the gene matches: 5. The CDR3 spells CASSEAVGTGVSPLHF. The CDR3 region has the DNA TGTGCCAGCAGTGAAGCAGTAGGGACAGGGGTTTCACCCCTCCACTTT.

There are many counts of this clonotype. The CDR3 DNA sequence: TGCAGTGCTAGTCCGTCTAGCGGATCAGATACGCAGTATTTT. Protein product: CSASPSSGSDTQYF. V is TRBV20-1 and J is TRBJ2-3, with 7 bases identical to TRBD2. Germline assignment: CDR1 DFQATT and CDR2 SNEGSKA (reference sequence). The junction had 7 bases not matched to a gene; V was cut back by 3 bases and J by 4 bases. The CDR3 sequence is 14 residues long.

This clonotype was counted ten times or more. This rearrangement joins TRBV19 to TRBJ2-5; unclear D gene. Per the germline V gene, CDR1 is LNHDA and CDR2 is SQIVND (reference sequence). CDR3 size: 14 residues. V was pared by 6 bases and J by 2 bases, with 13 bases between. The CDR3 sequence is CASSLGPKQETQYF. The CDR3 DNA is TGTGCCAGTAGCCTCGGACCTAAGCAAGAGACCCAGTACTTC.

The rearrangement joins TRBV7-9 to TRBJ1-6; the D is unclear. CDR1 is SEHNR, CDR2 FQNEAQ, per germline (reference sequence). This CDR3 spans 13 amino acids. With 6 bases removed from V and 8 bases from J, the gap between germline ends came to 11 bases. The CDR3 loop is CASRPDEDSPLHF. In DNA form, the CDR3 reads TGTGCCAGCAGACCCGACGAGGATTCACCCCTCCACTTT.

This clonotype was detected many times. The chain has TRBV4-3 and TRBJ1-6; D is ambiguous. The CDR3 is 13 amino acids. Trimming left V 0 bases short and J 10 bases short, with 7 bases between. CDR1 and CDR2 (germline): LGHNA, YSLEER. CDR3 sequence reads: CASSQDPISPLHF. DNA for the CDR3: TGCGCCAGCAGCCAAGATCCTATCTCACCCCTCCACTTT.

Many counts were recorded for this clonotype. V is TRBV28 and J is TRBJ2-7; D is ambiguous. Germline lookup yields CDR1 MDHEN and CDR2 SYDVKM. The CDR3 is 13 amino acids. V dropped 7 bases and J dropped 1 base, with 11 bases sitting between them. For the CDR3, the DNA is TGTGCCAGCAATGGCAGCTTATCCTACGAGCAGTACTTC. It specifies CASNGSLSYEQYF.

This clonotype was observed many times. This rearrangement joins TRBV6-5 to TRBJ2-5; possible D gene TRBD1, 6 bases. V was clipped by 2 bases and J by 4 bases, with 11 bases between them. Per germline, CDR1 MNHEY and CDR2 SVGAGI. The CDR3 contains 14 residues. As DNA, the CDR3 is TGTGCCAGCAGTTACCACAGGGAGAGAGAGACCCAGTACTTC. This codes for CASSYHRERETQYF.

This clonotype was counted only a few times. V and J are TRBV30 and TRBJ2-1; D assignment may be TRBD1 or TRBD2 (5 bases each). CDR1 and CDR2 (germline): GTSNPN, SVGIG (reference sequence). The CDR3 loop spans 13 amino acids. Trimming took 4 bases from V and 7 from J, leaving 14 bases between them. CDR3 coding DNA: TGTGCCTGGACGGGCAGGGACCAAAATGAGCAGTTCTTC. Translation gives CAWTGRDQNEQFF.